Sequencing of this T cell receptor (beta chain) was carried out in a study of blood T cell repertoires in COVID-19 (dated by TCRdb to the early 2020s). Turning to the overall study: Samples from collaborators originated in the United States, Italy and Spain and spanned both the acute and convalescent phases of COVID-19. The dataset comprised deeply sampled blood TCRbeta repertoires from subjects exposed to, actively infected with, or recovered from COVID-19. The prospective study material was composed of cDNA or gDNA derived from T cells, B-cell-depleted T cells, or PBMCs. Where HLA class I and class II types were available, the types were taken from metadata supplied by the sample provider, not from assay-based typing. Nearly every sample came with metadata listing a de-identified subject ID, COVID-19 status, age in years and sex. The repertoires were released in a freely available public database meant as a resource for research on the immune response to SARS-CoV-2. Samples were obtained from the ongoing ImmuneRACE study (first 160 participants) and from about 1,300 subjects provided by 6 global collaborators. What the research found in general, with its limitations: The amount of clinical and demographic metadata varied by source and participant and was provided uncurated.

TCRbeta CDR3 regions were amplified from genomic DNA by means of the immunoSEQ Assay, a bias-controlled multiplex PCR. On the study's bioinformatics: Within the assay, amplification of reference gene primers was used to estimate how many nucleated cells each sample contained. Sequence reads were collapsed and filtered to measure the absolute abundance of every unique TCRbeta CDR3 rearrangement. For each sample, productive Simpson clonality was calculated as the square root of Simpson's diversity index across productive rearrangements. What TCRdb holds here is the immuneACCESS table cut down to in-frame rearrangements. Part of the clones is not present; checked against another copy, under half of the missing clones reflect an unresolved V gene, and the others are unexplained. V and J calls and clone size are given by that table; D and trimming were obtained from the DNA. Counted in this sample were 140,000 to 150,000 clones; 84% of them appeared once. More than 40% of the sample belongs to the ten largest clones.

Collaborating institutions collected whole blood in K2EDTA tubes following their own protocols. Collaborator samples were shipped for TCRbeta analysis as frozen whole blood, isolated PBMCs, or DNA extracted from either sample type. The germline V gene supplies CDR1 MNHEY and CDR2 SVGEGT. For this chain, trimming is 3 bases at the V end and 8 bases at the J end, and the number of junction bases without a gene match is 11. The CDR3 spans 15 residues, from the cysteine through the phenylalanine. Only CDR3 DNA remains: 45 bases, in frame from the first base. As to this clone: Its cognate antigen has yet to be identified. Base qualities were left out, and no much larger clone turns up one base away.

Sequenced sample: peripheral blood. Recombination connected TRBV6-2 or TRBV6-3 to TRBJ2-7; 9 nucleotides in the junction match TRBD1. The sequence derives from a human donor in a cohort sampled during active COVID-19. The CDR3 is CASSYTDRGTQKQYF. The sequenced DNA: TGTGCCAGCAGTTATACTGACAGGGGGACACAAAAGCAGTACTTC.